The entry that follows covers one TCR beta chain sequence. This entry is derived from a study of Ad26.COV2.S vaccination and SARS-CoV-2 variants. This CDR3 contains 14 residues. CDR1 is LGHNA and CDR2 is YSLEER in the germline V gene. Trimming stripped 0 bases from V and 1 base from J, with 4 bases between. Here immunoSEQ multiplex PCR was the method, and the copy in TCRdb shows in-frame clones only, minus some. Of about 680,000 clones listed, around 89% were seen once; the top ten hold approximately 1.5%. The treatment is: around 19 received Ad26.COV2.S at low or high dose, single or two shots; a few received placebo; per-sample allocation not given. Day 63 after the first injection of vaccine or placebo was the sampling time.

Sequences were derived from peripheral blood, sampled in a trial of Ad26.COV2.S vaccine versus placebo. The V gene is TRBV4-3, the J gene TRBJ2-1; unclear D gene. This TCR derives from a person aged 18-60 years who received the Ad26.COV2.S COVID-19 vaccine or a placebo. Here the CDR3 reads CASSQERSYNEQFF. The CDR3 region has the DNA TGCGCCAGCAGCCAAGAGCGGTCCTACAATGAGCAGTTCTTC.